These 29 T cell receptor beta chains share one sample of origin, sequenced in a study of blood T cell repertoires in COVID-19. The data were produced by immunoSEQ multiplex PCR, yet TCRdb's version contains in-frame clones alone and is incomplete. The table includes 40,000 to 55,000 clones, 88% detected once. Sequenced material: peripheral blood. These receptors were taken from a middle-aged man with active COVID-19.

This chain joins TRBV27 and TRBJ2-3; D remains ambiguous. The ends were cut back, 3 bases at V and 3 bases at J, with 10 bases in the middle. The CDR3 has 14 amino acids. Germline values: CDR1 MNHEY, CDR2 SMNVEV (reference sequence). This CDR3 is CASSFLSLTDTQYF. For the CDR3, the DNA is TGTGCCAGCAGTTTCCTCTCGTTGACAGATACGCAGTATTTT.

The V and J genes are TRBV11-3 and TRBJ2-1, with 10 positions matching TRBD2. Germline assignment: CDR1 SGHNT and CDR2 YENEEA. With 1 base clipped from V and 8 bases from J, the junction kept 14 bases outside the gene matches. The CDR3 runs to 18 residues. For the CDR3, the DNA is TGTGCCAGCAGCTTAGGGGGTACGAGCGGGAGGGCTATCGATGAGCAGTTCTTC. Translated, it gives CASSLGGTSGRAIDEQFF.

The V call is TRBV7-9, the J call TRBJ2-1, with a possible D match to TRBD2 (6 bases). CDR1 is SEHNR and CDR2 is FQNEAQ in the germline V gene (reference sequence). V was pared by 1 base and J by 10 bases, with 17 bases between. The CDR3 is 15 residues long. The CDR3 DNA sequence: TGTGCCAGCAGCTTAGTGGGAGCCGGGAGAGGAGAGCAGTTCTTC. Translation: CASSLVGAGRGEQFF.

This sequence joins TRBV5-1 and TRBJ2-1, with 13 bases aligning to TRBD2. Germline V gene data show CDR1 as SGHRS and CDR2 as YFSETQ. The CDR3 runs 16 residues. With V trimmed by 6 bases and J by 0 bases, 3 bases remained unmatched. The CDR3 region is CASMGLAGPSYNEQFF. CDR3 coding DNA: TGCGCCAGCATGGGACTAGCGGGACCCTCCTACAATGAGCAGTTCTTC.

The rearrangement links TRBV5-1 to TRBJ2-2; D perhaps matches TRBD2 (5 bases). Trimming took off 0 bases at V and 0 bases at J, with 12 bases between the two ends. The length of the CDR3 is 17 residues. CDR1 and CDR2 (germline): SGHRS, YFSETQ. The CDR3 coding sequence is TGCGCCAGCAGCTTGGAGGCGGGCCCCTCGAACACCGGGGAGCTGTTTTTT. Translation gives CASSLEAGPSNTGELFF.

V is TRBV24-1 and J is TRBJ2-1; TRBD2 matches at 12 bases. This CDR3 is 15 amino acids long. Losses at the gene ends were 2 bases for V and 9 bases for J; bases not matched to a gene: 4. The germline V gene encodes CDR1 KGHDR and CDR2 SFDVKD. The CDR3 coding sequence is TGTGCCACCAGTGATTCGAGACTAGCGGGGGCTGAGCAGTTCTTC. This translates into CATSDSRLAGAEQFF.

The rearrangement links TRBV14 to TRBJ1-3; D call uncertain. The CDR3 runs 15 residues. Trimming cost V 1 base and J 4 bases, with 11 bases left between them. Per germline, CDR1 SGHDN and CDR2 FVKESK. CDR3 amino acids: CASSQVSRAGNTIYF. The CDR3 coding sequence is TGTGCCAGCAGCCAAGTATCGAGAGCCGGAAACACCATATATTTT.

This rearrangement joins TRBV2 to TRBJ1-4; D not resolved. The CDR3 totals 11 residues. V gave up 0 bases and J gave up 11 bases, with 4 bases separating them. CDR1 and CDR2 (germline): SNHLY, FYNNEI. The CDR3 bases are TGTGCCAGCAGTGAAGCTTCGAAACTGTTTTTT. Amino acids: CASSEASKLFF.

This clone was recorded a few times. CDR3 protein: CASSMGQGLSNQPQHF. The CDR3 nucleotides read TGTGCCAGTAGTATGGGACAGGGGTTAAGCAATCAGCCCCAGCATTTT. V and J are TRBV19 and TRBJ1-5, with 10 bases lining up with TRBD1. The CDR3 sequence is 16 residues long. V trimming: 3 bases; J trimming: 1 base; junction bases outside the gene matches: 3. Germline V gene sequence: CDR1 LNHDA, CDR2 SQIVND (reference sequence).

The chain uses TRBV7-2 and TRBJ1-1; no reliable D call. The V gene lost 0 bases and the J gene lost 3 bases, with 5 bases spanning the gap. The CDR3 loop spans 13 amino acids. CDR1 and CDR2 from the germline V gene are SGHTA and FQGNSA. CDR3 amino acids: CASSLAGDTEAFF. The DNA for the CDR3 is TGTGCCAGCAGCTTAGCCGGGGACACTGAAGCTTTCTTT.

The chain employs TRBV3-1 (or the pseudogene TRBV3-2) and TRBJ1-2; TRBD1 matches 7 bases. V shed 1 base and J 4 bases; nucleotides not matched to a gene: 9. The CDR3 has 16 amino acids. In germline, CDR1 is LGHDT, CDR2 YNNKEL (reference sequence). The CDR3 here is CASSQADRPTIYGYTF. Here the CDR3 DNA reads TGTGCCAGCAGCCAAGCGGACAGGCCAACCATCTATGGCTACACCTTC.

V gene TRBV5-4 combines with J gene TRBJ2-1; D uncertain. V was shortened by 0 bases and J by 5 bases, with 6 bases between the two germline ends. There are 13 residues in the CDR3. Looked up from germline, CDR1 is SGHNT and CDR2 is YYREEE (reference sequence). CDR3 region: CASSLGPDNEQFF. CDR3 DNA sequence: TGTGCCAGCAGCTTGGGTCCCGACAATGAGCAGTTCTTC. The full variable domain, completed using reference TRBV5-4 and TRBJ2-1, is ETGVTQSPTHLIKTRGQQVTLRCSSQSGHNTVSWYQQALGQGPQFIFQYYREEENGRGNFPPRFSGLQFPNYSSELNVNALELDDSALYLCASSLGPDNEQFFGPGTRLTVL.

The sample holds a few counts of this clone. The chain uses TRBV6-1 and TRBJ1-5; D gene ambiguous. Germline values: CDR1 MNHNS, CDR2 SASEGT. Trimming took 2 bases from V and 10 from J, leaving 15 bases between them. The CDR3 is made up of 14 amino acids. CDR3 sequence reads: CASSEWWAISPQHF. The CDR3 coding sequence is TGTGCCAGCAGTGAATGGTGGGCCATCAGCCCCCAGCATTTT.

This clone is a singleton in its sample. The chain joins TRBV12-5 to TRBJ2-2; TRBD2 aligns across 8 bases. This CDR3 is built from 15 residues. Trimming at V came to 2 bases and at J to 4 bases, leaving 3 bases not matched to a gene. The V gene's germline CDR1 is LGHNT and CDR2 FRNRAP. The CDR3 coding sequence is TGTGCTAGTGGTTTGATAGCGGGGAGCACCGGGGAGCTGTTTTTT. Its protein product is CASGLIAGSTGELFF.

The chain employs TRBV18 and TRBJ2-2, with D hard to call. The CDR3 totals 13 residues. Germline V gives CDR1 KGHSH, CDR2 LQKENI. Trimming cost V 6 bases and J 0 bases, with 5 bases left between them. CDR3 DNA sequence: TGTGCCAGCTCCCAGTCGAACACCGGGGAGCTGTTTTTT. The encoded protein is CASSQSNTGELFF.

The rearrangement uses TRBV6-6 and TRBJ1-5; the D gene is possibly TRBD1 (6 bases). The germline CDR1 and CDR2 sequences are MNHNY and SVGAGI (reference sequence). This CDR3 has 14 amino acids. V dropped 4 bases and J dropped 2 bases, with 9 bases sitting between them. The CDR3 nucleotides read TGTGCCAGCAGTTCGGACAGAGGCAATCAGCCCCAGCATTTT. Its translation is CASSSDRGNQPQHF.

The CDR3 coding sequence is TGTGCCAGCAGCCGGGACACTCCTTACACTGAAGCTTTCTTT. Translation gives CASSRDTPYTEAFF. V usage is TRBV2 and J usage is TRBJ1-1, with a possible D match to TRBD1 (6 bases). Germline V lookup: CDR1 SNHLY, CDR2 FYNNEI. V lost 6 bases and J 3 bases, leaving 14 bases between the germline ends. The CDR3 loop spans 14 amino acids.

The rearrangement uses TRBV28 and TRBJ1-1, with 10 bases matching TRBD1. The V gene's germline CDR1 is MDHEN and CDR2 SYDVKM. V dropped 8 bases and J dropped 4; count of bases not matched to a gene: 10. The CDR3 length is 15 residues. CDR3 sequence (DNA): TGTGCCAGCCTCCCGGACAGGGGGTCATTCACTGAAGCTTTCTTT. Protein sequence: CASLPDRGSFTEAFF.

This rearrangement joins TRBV6-5 to TRBJ2-2; maybe TRBD2 (6 bases). The germline V and J ends were trimmed by 0 bases and 2 bases, with 7 bases remaining between them. The CDR3 is 15 amino acids. Germline V gene lookup returns CDR1 MNHEY and CDR2 SVGAGI. The CDR3 bases are TGTGCCAGCAGTTACTCGACTAGAAACACCGGGGAGCTGTTTTTT. This sequence encodes CASSYSTRNTGELFF.

The rearrangement uses TRBV9 and TRBJ1-4; a possible D gene is TRBD1 (5 bases). Germline V gene data show CDR1 as SGDLS and CDR2 as YYNGEE. V lost 3 bases and J lost 8, with 11 bases in between. The CDR3 is 13 residues long. The chain's CDR3 is CASSGSQGEKLFF. CDR3 DNA sequence: TGTGCCAGCAGCGGATCCCAGGGAGAAAAACTGTTTTTT.

This sequence joins TRBV10-3 and TRBJ2-1, with 10 bases identical to TRBD2. Germline CDR1 ENHRY, CDR2 SYGVKD. V shed 4 bases, J shed 6 bases, and the junction held 6 bases outside the gene matches. This CDR3 comprises 15 residues. DNA of the CDR3: TGTGCCATCAGTGGGGCTAGCGGGAGTATCAATGAGCAGTTCTTC. Encoded protein: CAISGASGSINEQFF.

Comments on this clone: The junction shows a germline mismatch at one end, possibly a read error. The chain carries TRBV11-2 and TRBJ2-7; D possibly corresponds to TRBD1 (5 bases). The germline gives CDR1 SGHAT, CDR2 FQNNGV. The CDR3 has 12 residues. The CDR3 loop is CASSFFPGPMHF. DNA for the CDR3: TGTGCCAGCAGCTTTTTCCCAGGGCCCATGCACTTC.

The V call is TRBV30, the J call TRBJ1-3; 7 positions agree with TRBD1. This CDR3 contains 14 residues. The junction had 6 bases not matched to a gene; V was cut back by 7 bases and J by 0 bases. CDR1 GTSNPN and CDR2 SVGIG come from the germline V gene (reference sequence). The CDR3 loop reads CASRQGNSGNTIYF. Here the CDR3 DNA reads TGTGCCTCTCGACAGGGAAACTCTGGAAACACCATATATTTT.

This clone was counted a single time. The chain joins TRBV15 to TRBJ2-1, with D possibly being TRBD2 (6 bases). The CDR3 sequence is 15 residues long. With 3 bases removed from V and 10 bases from J, the gap between germline ends came to 19 bases. Germline V gene data show CDR1 as LNHNV and CDR2 as YYDKDF (reference sequence). CDR3 bases: TGTGCCACCAGCAGGGACACCCGCGGGGTGGTGGAGCAGTTCTTC. It encodes CATSRDTRGVVEQFF.

The gene calls are TRBV12-5 and TRBJ1-2; 7 positions agree with TRBD1. Per the germline V gene, CDR1 is LGHNT and CDR2 is FRNRAP. This CDR3 is built from 15 residues. V was clipped by 2 bases and J by 0 bases; unmatched bases: 3. The CDR3 loop reads CASGLWQGANYGYTF. CDR3 DNA sequence: TGTGCTAGTGGTTTGTGGCAGGGGGCTAACTATGGCTACACCTTC.

In this sample, this clone turned up once. The rearrangement uses TRBV7-8 and TRBJ2-3; no clear D gene. Germline V gene sequence: CDR1 SGHVS, CDR2 FQNEAQ. This CDR3 comprises 14 residues. V gave up 1 base and J gave up 6 bases, with 11 bases separating them. CDR3 in DNA: TGTGCCAGCAGCTTAGAAGGCTACGGGGATACGCAGTATTTT. It is translated as CASSLEGYGDTQYF.

The V gene is TRBV6-5, the J gene TRBJ1-3; a possible D gene is TRBD1 (6 bases). Germline loops: CDR1 MNHEY, CDR2 SVGAGI. The CDR3 is 14 amino acids. V shed 7 bases and J shed 0 bases, with 10 bases lying between them. CDR3 loop: CASNPGDSGNTIYF. As DNA, the CDR3 is TGTGCCAGCAATCCAGGGGACTCTGGAAACACCATATATTTT.

For the CDR3, the DNA is TGTGCCAGCAGTCCTACCCGGGTCTCTGGAAACACCATATATTTT. It encodes CASSPTRVSGNTIYF. The chain joins TRBV27 to TRBJ1-3; D is unresolved. Per germline, CDR1 MNHEY and CDR2 SMNVEV (reference sequence). The V gene lost 5 bases and the J gene lost 0 bases, with 11 bases spanning the gap. This CDR3 region has 15 residues.

This rearrangement joins TRBV15 to TRBJ1-1, with 8 positions matching TRBD1. Germline CDR1 is LNHNV and CDR2 is YYDKDF (reference sequence). After removal of 3 bases from V and 11 bases from J, the junction contained 8 bases not matched to a gene. This CDR3 region has 13 residues. CDR3 sequence reads: CATSSSGTGEAFF. For the CDR3, the DNA is TGTGCCACCAGCAGCTCCGGGACAGGAGAGGCTTTCTTT. Full variable domain (outside the CDR3, taken from reference TRBV15 and TRBJ1-1): DAMVIQNPRYQVTQFGKPVTLSCSQTLNHNVMYWYQQKSSQAPKLLFHYYDKDFNNEADTPDNFQSRRPNTSFCFLDIRSPGLGDTAMYLCATSSSGTGEAFFGQGTRLTVV.